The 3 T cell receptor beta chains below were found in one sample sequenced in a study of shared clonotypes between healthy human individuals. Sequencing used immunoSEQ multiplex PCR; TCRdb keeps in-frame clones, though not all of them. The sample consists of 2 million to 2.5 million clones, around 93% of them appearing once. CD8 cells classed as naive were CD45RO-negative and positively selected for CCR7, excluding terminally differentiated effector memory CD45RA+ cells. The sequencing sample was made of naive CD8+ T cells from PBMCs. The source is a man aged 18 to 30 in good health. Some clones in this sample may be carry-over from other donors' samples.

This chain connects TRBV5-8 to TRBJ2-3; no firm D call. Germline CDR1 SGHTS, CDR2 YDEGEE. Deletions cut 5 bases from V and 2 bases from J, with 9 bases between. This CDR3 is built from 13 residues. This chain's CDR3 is CASSRGYTDTQYF. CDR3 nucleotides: TGTGCCAGCAGTAGAGGCTACACAGATACGCAGTATTTT. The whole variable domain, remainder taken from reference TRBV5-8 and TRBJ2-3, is EAGVTQSPTHLIKTRGQQATLRCSPISGHTSVYWYQQALGLGLQFLLWYDEGEERNRGNFPPRFSGRQFPNYSSELNVNALELEDSALYLCASSRGYTDTQYFGPGTRLTVL.

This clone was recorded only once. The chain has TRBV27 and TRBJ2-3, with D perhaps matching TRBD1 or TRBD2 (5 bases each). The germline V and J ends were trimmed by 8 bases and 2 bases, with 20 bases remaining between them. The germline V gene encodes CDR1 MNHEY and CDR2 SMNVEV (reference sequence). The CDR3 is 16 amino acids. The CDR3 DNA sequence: TGTGCCAGCGGATCCTTGGGGGTCCCAGACACAGATACGCAGTATTTT. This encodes CASGSLGVPDTDTQYF.

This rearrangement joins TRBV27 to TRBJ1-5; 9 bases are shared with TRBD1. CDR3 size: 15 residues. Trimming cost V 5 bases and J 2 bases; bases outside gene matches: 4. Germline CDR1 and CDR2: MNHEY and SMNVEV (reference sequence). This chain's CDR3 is CASSPQGAGNQPQHF. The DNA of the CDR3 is TGTGCCAGCAGTCCACAGGGGGCGGGCAATCAGCCCCAGCATTTT.